Listed below are T cell receptor beta chains from one sample, sequenced in a study of blood T cell repertoires in COVID-19. Produced via immunoSEQ multiplex PCR; TCRdb's table is partial and in-frame only. The sample holds 25,000 to 35,000 clones, 65% to 90% seen once. Material for sequencing was peripheral blood. Receptors were obtained from a man between 65 and 80 years old with active COVID-19. The CDR3 runs from the conserved cysteine through the conserved F or W. D genes are given only for firm matches. Expanded clones get a size class; other rows say once, few or many, or leave the size out.

clone size	J gene	V gene	D gene	CDR3 DNA	CDR3 protein
few	TRBJ2-3	TRBV21-1	-	TGTGCCAGCATCCCCTTGTGTGGGGGGGCGGTAGATACGCAGTATTTT	CASIPLCGGAVDTQYF
-	TRBJ1-1	TRBV6-5	-	TGTGCCAGCATAAGGGGGACAGCTTTCTTT	CASIRGTAFF
few	TRBJ1-2	TRBV7-9	-	TGTGCCAGCAGCCCGACAGAGTCTGGCTATGGCTACACCTTC	CASSPTESGYGYTF
once	TRBJ2-1	TRBV14	TRBD2	TGTGCCAGCAGCCAAGGACTAGCGGGGGGCCTCAATGAGCAGTTCTTC	CASSQGLAGGLNEQFF
-	TRBJ2-3	TRBV5-1	-	TGCGCCAGCAGCTTGGGGGGGCTAGCGGGCACAGATACGCAGTATTTT	CASSLGGLAGTDTQYF
-	TRBJ2-2	TRBV9	TRBD2	TGTGCCAGCAGCCCTACTAGCGGGAGAAGCGGGGAGCTGTTTTTT	CASSPTSGRSGELFF
-	TRBJ2-1	TRBV5-1	TRBD2	TGCGCCAGCCGGAGCGGGGGATCCTACAATGAGCAGTTCTTC	CASRSGGSYNEQFF
-	TRBJ2-2	TRBV24-1	TRBD2	TGTGCCACCAGTAGCGGGAGTGCGGACACCGGGGAGCTGTTTTTT	CATSSGSADTGELFF
once	TRBJ1-1	TRBV6-5	TRBD1	TGTGCCAGCAGTTACGCCCAGGGGGCAAGGACTGAAGCTTTCTTT	CASSYAQGARTEAFF
-	TRBJ2-7	TRBV28	TRBD2	TGTGCCAGCAGCTTGGGGGGGGGCGAGCAGTACTTC	CASSLGGGEQYF
-	TRBJ1-5	TRBV30	-	TGTGCCTGGAGTGTGGCCCTGTCGGGGAAGCCCCAGCATTTT	CAWSVALSGKPQHF
few	TRBJ1-1	TRBV9	-	TGTGCCAGCAGCGTAGGCGTAACGGGCACTGAAGCTTTCTTT	CASSVGVTGTEAFF
-	TRBJ1-5	TRBV12-3/TRBV12-4	-	TGTGCCAGCAGTATAGATAGTCAGCCCCAGCATTTT	CASSIDSQPQHF
few	TRBJ1-6	TRBV7-9	TRBD1	TGTGCCAGCAGCCTCGGACAGGGCTTCTATAATTCACCCCTCCACTTT	CASSLGQGFYNSPLHF